The T cell receptor beta chain described here comes from a study of shared clonotypes between healthy human individuals (dated by TCRdb to about 2020). At the level of the whole study: The cohort comprised a couple of women and a few men aged 18 to 49 years. Leukapheresis yielded between about 0.85 and 9 billion PBMCs per donor. For each donor, CD4 naive and CD4 memory were each run on three plates, CD8 naive on two plates, and CD8 memory on one plate. Different laboratories and diverse techniques were used to prepare libraries and sequence TCR repertoires, to increase sequencing depth and limit assay-specific biases. The study deeply sequenced blood TCR repertoires of five healthy adults to estimate repertoire size and the extent of clonotype sharing between individuals. The paper as a whole reports these results and caveats: Incomplete sequencing was indicated by rarefaction of sorted-subset datasets, despite the large sequencing depth. When a few donors were compared, the shared fraction of clonotypes was around 5% for naive CD4, 3% to 4% for naive CD8, 2% to 2.5% for memory CD4, and less than 0.45% for memory CD8. Compared with non-shared clonotypes, the clonotypes found in all four sorted-subset donors had higher generation probabilities. Based on pairwise subsampling, the degree of clonotype sharing among donors was expected to be affected by sequencing depth. Sampling was limited to blood, and TCR repertoires in tissue likely differ from TCR repertoires in blood. Estimated clonotype richness was generally larger for naive than for memory subsets. Because the study included only a small number of donors, the genetic and exposure-history diversity represented was limited.

Healthy HIV-negative adults with no recently reported acute infections or vaccinations were included as donors. Every donor was a Caucasian adult living in Nashville, Tennessee, USA. CD4+ T cells were enriched by magnetic negative selection; naive cells were then positively selected on CD45RA, and the negative fraction formed the memory subset. Blood was obtained by leukapheresis, after which PBMCs were separated by Ficoll-Histopaque density gradient centrifugation and cryopreserved in liquid nitrogen vapor phase. Analytical flow cytometry was used to check the purity and quantity of each magnetically sorted T cell population. Genomic DNA was isolated from every sorted fraction and measured by UV absorbance on a Nanodrop 2000c. Regarding this clone: It lacks a known antigen. Base qualities are not at hand, and no much larger clone is one base apart.

From its cysteine to its phenylalanine, the CDR3 spans 15 amino acids. Only the CDR3 portion is preserved as DNA: 45 bases, with reading frame beginning at the first base. Per the germline V gene, MDHEN is the CDR1 and SYDVKM is the CDR2. The junction carries 13 bases between V and J, which are trimmed by 3 bases and 4 bases respectively. Using the deep immunoSEQ assay, multiplex PCR amplified TCR CDR3 regions from genomic DNA. Genomic DNA extracted from each cell subset was distributed evenly over all wells of several immunoSEQ 96-well plates, and each plate served as one replicate. Each replicate PCR for sorted subsets received approximately 220 ng genomic DNA, equal to about 29,000 T cell genomes. The purified libraries were quantified using a Qubit 3.0 fluorometer, sized with a Bioanalyzer 2100, and then quantified again using the KAPA Library Quantification kit. Each immunoSEQ 96-well plate was sequenced on its own single-read 150-cycle Illumina NextSeq 550 flow cell. The original pipeline was this. Because only junctional sequences without quality scores were contained in the immunoSEQ output, filtering matching that applied to full-length reads could not be performed. Sequences were annotated with PyIR, a Python wrapper for IgBLAST v1.9, and V/J genes and CDR3 were assigned using IMGT germline references. Reads were filtered out if the reads had weak V/J assignments (E-value above 1e-6), no CDR3, stop codons, out-of-frame junctions, or ambiguous translated residues. V3J clonotypes were defined by identical inferred V gene, J gene, and CDR3 amino acid sequence. The percentage overlap between two repertoires was calculated by dividing the number of shared unique clonotypes by the size of the smaller repertoire. RTK rarefaction, the Chao1 estimator, and Recon v2.1 estimates of unobserved clonotypes were used to assess repertoire richness. Generation probabilities for all TCRbeta clonotypes obtained by the gDNA method from a few donors were computed using OLGA. Here the immuneACCESS table is served through TCRdb, limited to in-frame sequences with V and J called. Missing clones are a known gap in these copies; in checked studies unresolved V genes cover under half, and the rest lacks a known reason. V and J calls and clone size come straight from that table; D and trimming were deduced from the DNA. In all, the sample holds 400,000 to 600,000 clones, and 90% to 96% of those were seen once. The ten largest clones add up to 0.05% to 0.08% of the sample.

The TCR originated in a woman aged 25-40 years in good health. The sequence is built from TRBV28 and TRBJ2-1; D gene: possibly TRBD2, on 6 matching bases. Sequenced: naive CD4+ T cells sorted from blood. The cell subset or site label, read with the paper, signifies: CD45RA+ positively selected. CDR3 sequence: CASSLIAALYNEQFF. DNA sequence: TGTGCCAGCAGTTTGATAGCGGCCTTATACAATGAGCAGTTCTTC.